The rows below give T cell receptor beta chains drawn from one sample of a study of CD8 T cells in Susac syndrome. TCRdb recomputed calls from the immunoSEQ multiplex PCR reads with MiXCR, one row per CDR3 protein. The sample has fewer than 80,000 distinct CDR3 sequences; 85% to 95% are singletons. Sequenced material: CD8+ T cells from PBMCs. The receptors were gathered from a human donor in good health. Both conserved end residues are part of each CDR3. The D gene is left open where the match is weak. Size is stated for part of the rows, as once, few or many counts, or as a class when the clone is expanded.

cdr3_aa: CASSQGQPILNYGYTF
cdr3_nt: TGTGCCAGCAGCCAGGGACAGCCCATACTTAACTATGGCTACACCTTC
d_call: TRBD1
clone_size: -
j_call: TRBJ1-2
v_call: TRBV7-9

cdr3_aa: CSVETEAFF
cdr3_nt: TGCAGCGTTGAGACTGAAGCTTTCTTT
d_call: -
clone_size: -
j_call: TRBJ1-1
v_call: TRBV29-1

cdr3_aa: CSAKPGQGLANYGYTF
cdr3_nt: TGCAGTGCTAAACCGGGACAGGGCCTAGCTAACTATGGCTACACCTTC
d_call: TRBD1
clone_size: once
j_call: TRBJ1-2
v_call: TRBV20-1

cdr3_aa: CSVGGSTDTQYF
cdr3_nt: TGCAGCGTCGGGGGTAGCACAGATACGCAGTATTTT
d_call: -
clone_size: -
j_call: TRBJ2-3
v_call: TRBV29-1

cdr3_aa: CSVKLNEQFF
cdr3_nt: TGCAGCGTTAAGCTCAATGAGCAGTTCTTC
d_call: -
clone_size: -
j_call: TRBJ2-1
v_call: TRBV29-1

cdr3_aa: CASSVGRTPGNEQFF
cdr3_nt: TGTGCCAGCAGCGTAGGCAGGACTCCAGGCAATGAGCAGTTCTTC
d_call: -
clone_size: -
j_call: TRBJ2-1
v_call: TRBV9

cdr3_aa: CASSFGLEQYF
cdr3_nt: TGCGCCAGCAGCTTCGGCCTCGAGCAGTACTTC
d_call: -
clone_size: -
j_call: TRBJ2-7
v_call: TRBV5-1

cdr3_aa: CATSEGTPVEYF
cdr3_nt: TGTGCCACCAGCGAGGGGACACCCGTGGAGTATTTT
d_call: -
clone_size: -
j_call: TRBJ2-3
v_call: TRBV15

cdr3_aa: CASSFGRMNTEAFF
cdr3_nt: TGTGCCAGCAGCTTTGGGAGGATGAACACTGAAGCTTTCTTT
d_call: -
clone_size: -
j_call: TRBJ1-1
v_call: TRBV7-9

cdr3_aa: CASSKTAAWNTEAFF
cdr3_nt: TGTGCCAGTAGTAAAACCGCCGCGTGGAACACTGAAGCTTTCTTT
d_call: -
clone_size: -
j_call: TRBJ1-1
v_call: TRBV19

cdr3_aa: CASSQTQLDSNQPQHF
cdr3_nt: TGTGCCAGCAGCCAAACCCAACTCGATAGCAATCAGCCCCAGCATTTT
d_call: -
clone_size: -
j_call: TRBJ1-5
v_call: TRBV3-1

cdr3_aa: CASSELAGGLQETQYF
cdr3_nt: TGTGCCAGCAGTGAGCTAGCGGGGGGCCTCCAAGAGACCCAGTACTTC
d_call: TRBD2
clone_size: -
j_call: TRBJ2-5
v_call: TRBV2

cdr3_aa: CASSRSPSMNTEAFF
cdr3_nt: TGTGCCAGCAGCCGATCCCCTTCGATGAACACTGAAGCTTTCTTT
d_call: -
clone_size: -
j_call: TRBJ1-1
v_call: TRBV13

cdr3_aa: CASRDQGGGTEAFF
cdr3_nt: TGTGCCAGCAGGGACCAGGGTGGCGGCACTGAAGCTTTCTTT
d_call: -
clone_size: -
j_call: TRBJ1-1
v_call: TRBV2

cdr3_aa: CASSSTGAGELFF
cdr3_nt: TGTGCCAGCAGCTCAACAGGAGCCGGGGAGCTGTTTTTT
d_call: -
clone_size: -
j_call: TRBJ2-2
v_call: TRBV11-2

cdr3_aa: CASSPPMSQTGNTIYF
cdr3_nt: TGTGCCAGCAGCCCACCCATGTCCCAGACTGGAAACACCATATATTTT
d_call: -
clone_size: once
j_call: TRBJ1-3
v_call: TRBV7-9

cdr3_aa: CSGTGGVSEAFF
cdr3_nt: TGCAGCGGAACAGGGGGTGTTAGTGAAGCTTTCTTT
d_call: TRBD1
clone_size: -
j_call: TRBJ1-1
v_call: TRBV29-1

cdr3_aa: CSAWDGSLNTEAFF
cdr3_nt: TGCAGCGCCTGGGACGGATCATTGAACACTGAAGCTTTCTTT
d_call: -
clone_size: -
j_call: TRBJ1-1
v_call: TRBV29-1

cdr3_aa: CASSLRDASQETQYF
cdr3_nt: TGTGCTAGCAGCTTAAGGGACGCGAGCCAAGAGACCCAGTACTTC
d_call: -
clone_size: -
j_call: TRBJ2-5
v_call: TRBV7-7

cdr3_aa: CASSLGSATTDTQYF
cdr3_nt: TGTGCCAGCAGCTTAGGGTCGGCTACCACAGATACGCAGTATTTT
d_call: -
clone_size: few
j_call: TRBJ2-3
v_call: TRBV7-2